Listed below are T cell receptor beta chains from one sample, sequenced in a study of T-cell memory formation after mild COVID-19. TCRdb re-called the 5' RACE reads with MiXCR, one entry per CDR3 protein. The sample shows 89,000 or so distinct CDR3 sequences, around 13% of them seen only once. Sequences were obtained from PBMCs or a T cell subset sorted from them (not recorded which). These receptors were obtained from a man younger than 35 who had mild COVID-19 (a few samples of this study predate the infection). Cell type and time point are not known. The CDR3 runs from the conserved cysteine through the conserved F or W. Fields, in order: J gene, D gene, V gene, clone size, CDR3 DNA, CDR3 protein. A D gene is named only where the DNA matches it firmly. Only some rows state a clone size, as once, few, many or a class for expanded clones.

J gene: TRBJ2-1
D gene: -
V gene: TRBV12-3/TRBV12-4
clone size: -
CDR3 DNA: TGTGCCAGCAACGTAGGGGACGAGCAGTTCTTC
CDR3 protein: CASNVGDEQFF

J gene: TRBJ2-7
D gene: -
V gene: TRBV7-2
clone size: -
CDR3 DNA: TGTGCCAGCAGCTTGGGGGCCTTACCTTACGAGCAGTACTTC
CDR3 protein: CASSLGALPYEQYF

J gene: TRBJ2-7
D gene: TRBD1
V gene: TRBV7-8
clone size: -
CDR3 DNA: TGTGCCAGCAGCTTATCCGGGACAGCCGCGTTACAGTACTTC
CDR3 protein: CASSLSGTAALQYF

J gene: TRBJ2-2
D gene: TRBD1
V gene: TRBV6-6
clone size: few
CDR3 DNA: TGTGCCAGCAGTTACTTCGGAGAGGGGGCGGGCACCGGGGAGCTGTTTTTT
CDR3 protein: CASSYFGEGAGTGELFF

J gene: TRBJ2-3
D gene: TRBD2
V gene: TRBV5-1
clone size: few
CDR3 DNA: TGCGCCAGCAGCTTAGCGGGGATCACAGATACGCAGTATTTT
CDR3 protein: CASSLAGITDTQYF

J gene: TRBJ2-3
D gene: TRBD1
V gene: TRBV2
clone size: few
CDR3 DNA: TGTGCCAGCAGTTCCGGACAGGGCTTAGATACGCAGTATTTT
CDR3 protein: CASSSGQGLDTQYF

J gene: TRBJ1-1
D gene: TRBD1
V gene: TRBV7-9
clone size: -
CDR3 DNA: TGTGCCAGCAGCTTCGACAGGGGGCGCATTGAAGCTTTCTTT
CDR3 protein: CASSFDRGRIEAFF

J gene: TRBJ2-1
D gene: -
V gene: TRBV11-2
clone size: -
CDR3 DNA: TGTGCCAGCACCCGGACGGAAGATAATGAGCAGTTCTTC
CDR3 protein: CASTRTEDNEQFF

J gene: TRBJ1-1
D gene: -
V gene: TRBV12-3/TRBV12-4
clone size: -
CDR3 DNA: TGTGCCAGCAGCCCTAACAGGGTTGCTGAAGCTTTCTTT
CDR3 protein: CASSPNRVAEAFF

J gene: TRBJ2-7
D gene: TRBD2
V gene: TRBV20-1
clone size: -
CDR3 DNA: TGCAGTGCTAGAGGCGGGGGGCGATACTACGAGCAGTACTTC
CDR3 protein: CSARGGGRYYEQYF

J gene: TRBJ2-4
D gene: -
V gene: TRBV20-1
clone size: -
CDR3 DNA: TGCAGTGCTAGCCTGGGGTGGGCCAAAAACATTCAGTACTTC
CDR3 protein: CSASLGWAKNIQYF

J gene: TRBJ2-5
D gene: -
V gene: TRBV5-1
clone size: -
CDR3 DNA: TGCGCCAGCAGCTTGGGGTACACCCAACAAGAGACCCAGTACTTC
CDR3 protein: CASSLGYTQQETQYF

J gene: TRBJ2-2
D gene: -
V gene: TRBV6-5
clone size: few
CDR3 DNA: TGTGCCAGCAGTTACGTATCGGGGTTGAGCGGGGAGCTGTTTTTT
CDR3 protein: CASSYVSGLSGELFF

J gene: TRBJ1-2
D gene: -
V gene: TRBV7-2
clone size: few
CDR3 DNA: TGTGCCAGCAGATTAGGGAGGGGCTATGGCTACACCTTC
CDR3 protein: CASRLGRGYGYTF

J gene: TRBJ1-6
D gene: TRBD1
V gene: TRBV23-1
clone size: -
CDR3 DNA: TGCGCCAGCAGTCAAGGGACAGGGGGTTGTCGGTCACCCCTCCACTTT
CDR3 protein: CASSQGTGGCRSPLHF

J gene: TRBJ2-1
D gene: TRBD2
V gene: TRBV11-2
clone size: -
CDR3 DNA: TGTGCCAGCAGCCATAGCGGGCCCTATGAGCAGTTCTTC
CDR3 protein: CASSHSGPYEQFF

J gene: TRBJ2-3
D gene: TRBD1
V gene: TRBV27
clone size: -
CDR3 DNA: TGTGCCAGCAGTTTACGGGCCAGGGGGTTTTTTGATACGCAGTATTTT
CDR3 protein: CASSLRARGFFDTQYF

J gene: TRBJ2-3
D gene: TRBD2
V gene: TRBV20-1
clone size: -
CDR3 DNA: TGCAGTGTTCACTTTCTAGCGGGGTCTGATACGCAGTATTTT
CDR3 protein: CSVHFLAGSDTQYF

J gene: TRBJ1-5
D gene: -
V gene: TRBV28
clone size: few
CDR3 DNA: TGTGCCAGCAGTTTATGGGAGGACAATCAGCCCCAGCATTTT
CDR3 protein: CASSLWEDNQPQHF

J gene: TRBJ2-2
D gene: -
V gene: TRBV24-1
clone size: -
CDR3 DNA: TGTGCCACCAGTGATTCCAGGACGGGGTACACCGGGGAGCTGTTTTTT
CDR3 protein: CATSDSRTGYTGELFF

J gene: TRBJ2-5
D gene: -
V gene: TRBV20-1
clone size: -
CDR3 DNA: TGCAGTGCCAACCCGGAGAATAAAGAGACCCAGTACTTC
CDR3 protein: CSANPENKETQYF

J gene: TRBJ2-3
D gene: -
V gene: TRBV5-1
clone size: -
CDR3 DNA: TGCGCCAGCAGTTCAGCCATGTCTAGCACAGATACGCAGTATTTT
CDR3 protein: CASSSAMSSTDTQYF

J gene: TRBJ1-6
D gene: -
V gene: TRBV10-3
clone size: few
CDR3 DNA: TGTGCCATCAGGAACGCCGGGGACCGGAATTCACCCCTCCACTTT
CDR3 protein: CAIRNAGDRNSPLHF

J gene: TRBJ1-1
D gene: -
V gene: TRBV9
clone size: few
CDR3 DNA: TGTGCCAGCAGCGAGGATCTCAACCCAACTGAAGCTTTCTTT
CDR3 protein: CASSEDLNPTEAFF

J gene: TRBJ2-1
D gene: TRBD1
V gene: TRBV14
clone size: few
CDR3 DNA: TGTGCCAGCAGCCAAGAAGGGACAGGTTACAATGAGCAGTTCTTC
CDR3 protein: CASSQEGTGYNEQFF

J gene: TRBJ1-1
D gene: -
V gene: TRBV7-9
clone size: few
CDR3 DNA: TGTGCCGGGAGGTCCGGTGACACTGAAGCTTTCTTT
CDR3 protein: CAGRSGDTEAFF

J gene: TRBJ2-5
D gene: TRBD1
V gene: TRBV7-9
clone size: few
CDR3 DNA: TGTGCCAGCAGTCCGGGACAGGGGTTTCAGGAGACCCAGTACTTC
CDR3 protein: CASSPGQGFQETQYF

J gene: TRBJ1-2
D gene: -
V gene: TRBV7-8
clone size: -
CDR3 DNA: TGTGCCAGCAGCCGACGGCAAGACGGAATGGGCCTTTATGGCTACACCTTC
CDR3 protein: CASSRRQDGMGLYGYTF

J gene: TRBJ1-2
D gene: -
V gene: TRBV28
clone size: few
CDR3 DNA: TGTGCCAGCAGTTTGGAAGGCGGGGGCTATGGCTACACCTTC
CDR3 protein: CASSLEGGGYGYTF

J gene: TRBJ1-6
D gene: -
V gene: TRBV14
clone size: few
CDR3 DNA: TGTGCCAGCAGCCAAACCCTCCGGGTAGGGGGAAATTCACCCCTCCACTTT
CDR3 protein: CASSQTLRVGGNSPLHF

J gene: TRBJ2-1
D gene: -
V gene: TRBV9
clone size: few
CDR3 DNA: TGTGCCAGCAGTAACAGAATCAATGAGCAGTTCTTC
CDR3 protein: CASSNRINEQFF

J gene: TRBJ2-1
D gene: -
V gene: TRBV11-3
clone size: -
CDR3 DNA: TGTGCCAGCAGCGGGGGCGGTTTCAATGAGCAGTTCTTC
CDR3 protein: CASSGGGFNEQFF

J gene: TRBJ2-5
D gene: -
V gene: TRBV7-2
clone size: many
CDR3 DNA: TGTGCCAGCAGCATCCTCAGGGTCCCCCTTCAAGAGACCCAGTACTTC
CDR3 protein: CASSILRVPLQETQYF

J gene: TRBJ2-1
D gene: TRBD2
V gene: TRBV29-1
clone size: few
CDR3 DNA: TGCAGCGTTGAATCGGGGGGGTACAATGAGCAGTTCTTC
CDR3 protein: CSVESGGYNEQFF

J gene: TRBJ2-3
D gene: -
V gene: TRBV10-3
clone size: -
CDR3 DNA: TGTGCCATCAGTGATGCTGGGCAGACCCACGGCACAGATACGCAGTATTTT
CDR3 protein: CAISDAGQTHGTDTQYF

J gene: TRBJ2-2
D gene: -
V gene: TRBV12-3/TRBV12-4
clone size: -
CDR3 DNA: TGTGCCAGCAGAGGTCTCCAGGGCACCGGGGAGCTGTTTTTT
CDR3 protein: CASRGLQGTGELFF

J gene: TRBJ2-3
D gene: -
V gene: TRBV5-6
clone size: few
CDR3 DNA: TGTGCCAGCAGCTTCAAGCAGAGAAATACGCAGTATTTT
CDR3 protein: CASSFKQRNTQYF

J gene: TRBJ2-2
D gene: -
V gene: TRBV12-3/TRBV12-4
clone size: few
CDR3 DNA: TGTGCCAGCAGTTTGGCAGGGGCGGCCGGGGAGCTGTTTTTT
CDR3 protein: CASSLAGAAGELFF

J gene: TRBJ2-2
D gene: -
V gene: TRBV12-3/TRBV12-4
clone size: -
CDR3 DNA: TGTGCCAGCAATAGGGGACCCGGGGAGCTGTTTTTT
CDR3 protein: CASNRGPGELFF

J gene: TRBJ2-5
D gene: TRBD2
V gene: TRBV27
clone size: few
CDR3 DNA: TGTGCCAGCAGTTTTTTGGCGGGGGGGGATGAGACCCAGTACTTC
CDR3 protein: CASSFLAGGDETQYF

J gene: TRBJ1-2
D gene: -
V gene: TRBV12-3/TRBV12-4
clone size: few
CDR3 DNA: TGTGCCAGCAGTTTAGCGCACACAGACCCCTATGGCTACACCTTC
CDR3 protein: CASSLAHTDPYGYTF

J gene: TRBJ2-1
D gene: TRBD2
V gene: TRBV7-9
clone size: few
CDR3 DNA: TGTGCCAGCAGCCTTCTGAGCGGGGGGGCGAATGAGCAGTTCTTC
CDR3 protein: CASSLLSGGANEQFF

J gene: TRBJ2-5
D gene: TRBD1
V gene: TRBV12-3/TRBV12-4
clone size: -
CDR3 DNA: TGTGCCAGCAGCGCACCCGGACAGGGACCCCAAGAGACCCAGTACTTC
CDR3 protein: CASSAPGQGPQETQYF